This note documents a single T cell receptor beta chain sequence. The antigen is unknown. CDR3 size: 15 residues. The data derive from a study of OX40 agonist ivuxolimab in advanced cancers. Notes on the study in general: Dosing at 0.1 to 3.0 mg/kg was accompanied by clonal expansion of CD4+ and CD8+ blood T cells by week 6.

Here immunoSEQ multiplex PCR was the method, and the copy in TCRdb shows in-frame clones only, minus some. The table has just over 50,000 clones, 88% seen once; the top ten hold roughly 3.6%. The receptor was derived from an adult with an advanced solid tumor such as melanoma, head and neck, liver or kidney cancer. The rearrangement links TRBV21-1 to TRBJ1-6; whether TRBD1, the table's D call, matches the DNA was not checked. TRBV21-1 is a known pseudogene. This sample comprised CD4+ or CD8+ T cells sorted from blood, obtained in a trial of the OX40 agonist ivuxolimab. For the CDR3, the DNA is TGTGCCAGCAGCAAAATCCCCAACTATAATTCACCCCTCCACTTT. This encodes CASSKIPNYNSPLHF.